This entry describes one T cell receptor (beta chain). This entry is derived from a study of blood T cell repertoires in COVID-19. Across the whole study: T cells, B-cell-depleted T cells, or PBMCs supplied cDNA or gDNA.

Profiling relied on immunoSEQ multiplex PCR, and the TCRdb table lists in-frame clones only, not all of them. Seen here are over 150,000 clones, roughly 90% observed once, and the top ten hold approximately 2.2%. The CDR3 is 18 amino acids. Germline V gene lookup returns CDR1 SGDLS and CDR2 YYNGEE. V shed 3 bases, J shed 5 bases, and the junction held 14 bases outside the gene matches. The participants were between roughly 18 and 89 years old and came from about two dozen US areas. The study assigned cohorts using participant-reported clinical history. Cohort 3 donors were reported recovered after two negative PCRs, clearance, or symptom resolution.

The clonotype comes from a woman aged 25 to 39 who had recovered from COVID-19. The specimen sequenced was PBMCs or T cells enriched from blood (not recorded which). The chain links TRBV9 to TRBJ2-5, with 12 bases identical to TRBD1. CDR3 region: CASSGQGTGGARWETQYF. The CDR3 coding sequence is TGTGCCAGCAGCGGCCAGGGGACAGGGGGCGCGCGGTGGGAGACCCAGTACTTC.